What follows is one TCR beta chain and its context. Original data processing: Estimated nucleated cell counts came from reference gene primer amplification. Using immunoSEQ multiplex PCR, the repertoire was profiled, and TCRdb retains in-frame clones only, with some absent. That table gives V, J and clone size, and the DNA gave D and trimming. In the table there are 200,000 to 250,000 clones, approximately 80% of which are singletons. The entry originates in a study of blood T cell repertoires in COVID-19. As for the study in general: Spain, Italy and the United States supplied samples that represented acute and convalescent COVID-19. Sample material is recorded as cDNA or gDNA derived from T cells, B-cell-depleted T cells, or PBMCs.

This clonotype was obtained from a woman between 50 and 59 years old with acute or convalescent COVID-19. Specimen: peripheral blood.

The chain's CDR3 is CASSVVGTGNTGELFF. CDR3 DNA sequence: TGTGCCAGCAGCGTTGTAGGGACAGGGAACACCGGGGAGCTGTTTTTT. The genes are TRBV7-2 and TRBJ2-2; 8 bases are a match to TRBD1. Germline V gene sequence: CDR1 SGHTA, CDR2 FQGNSA. The V segment lost 5 bases and the J segment 1 base; nucleotides outside the gene matches: 6. This CDR3 is built from 16 residues.